The 9 T cell receptor beta chains below all came from one sample that was sequenced in a study of blood T cell repertoires in COVID-19. Assay used: immunoSEQ multiplex PCR; TCRdb lists only in-frame clones, some missing. This table has some 56,000 clones, 65% to 90% appearing once. What was sequenced was peripheral blood. These receptors originate from a woman aged 80 or older with active or convalescent COVID-19.

The chain joins TRBV6-6 to TRBJ1-1, with D possibly matching TRBD1 (5 bases). This CDR3 is built from 15 residues. Germline CDR1 reads MNHNY; CDR2 reads SVGAGI (reference sequence). V was clipped by 3 bases and J by 6 bases, with 17 bases between them. The CDR3, as DNA: TGTGCCAGCAGTTATGGTGCAGGGTGGGATTCTGAAGCTTTCTTT. This gives the protein CASSYGAGWDSEAFF.

This clone was counted only a few times. The junction differs from germline at one of its ends, possibly a read error. The chain employs TRBV5-1 and TRBJ1-1; a weak D match, TRBD1 (5 bases). The CDR3 runs 15 residues. Germline V gives CDR1 SGHRS, CDR2 YFSETQ. CDR3 nucleotide sequence: TGCGCCAGCACCTTGCGTTCCGGGGGAACGACTGAAGCTTTCTTT. This sequence encodes CASTLRSGGTTEAFF.

The chain links TRBV4-3 to TRBJ1-2; 8 positions match TRBD1. Germline V lookup: CDR1 LGHNA, CDR2 YSLEER. With 5 bases clipped from V and 5 bases from J, the junction kept 10 bases outside the gene matches. This CDR3 region has 15 residues. The CDR3: CASSKTGEENYGYTF. DNA of the CDR3: TGCGCCAGCAGCAAGACAGGGGAAGAGAATTATGGCTACACCTTC.

The rearrangement uses TRBV6-2 or TRBV6-3 and TRBJ2-7; TRBD2 aligns across 9 bases. The CDR3 is 15 amino acids. With 7 bases clipped from V and 5 bases from J, the junction kept 12 bases outside the gene matches. Germline V gene sequence: CDR1 MNHEY, CDR2 SVGEGT. CDR3 bases: TGTGCCAGCAACCCTAGACTAGCGGAGAGCAACGAGCAGTACTTC. This translates into CASNPRLAESNEQYF.

This chain joins TRBV6-1 and TRBJ1-1; the D gene is possibly TRBD1 (5 bases). Trimming took off 3 bases at V and 1 base at J, with 12 bases between the two ends. The CDR3 covers 15 residues. Looked up from germline, CDR1 is MNHNS and CDR2 is SASEGT. CDR3 protein: CASSDWGLTNTEAFF. CDR3 nucleotides: TGTGCCAGCAGTGATTGGGGACTGACGAACACTGAAGCTTTCTTT.

The chain links TRBV3-1 (or the pseudogene TRBV3-2) to TRBJ1-2, with a weak D call TRBD1 (6 bases). This CDR3 has 13 residues. The V end was cut by 4 bases, the J end by 2 bases, with 8 bases between. CDR1 LGHDT and CDR2 YNNKEL come from the germline V gene (reference sequence). This chain's CDR3 is CASSPTGNYGYTF. The CDR3 nucleotides read TGTGCCAGCAGCCCCACAGGGAACTATGGCTACACCTTC.

The chain is built from TRBV1 and TRBJ1-1. TRBV1 is a known pseudogene. CDR3 length: 16 amino acids. CDR3 sequence reads: CTSSQEVGTMNTEAFF. Written as DNA, the CDR3 is TGCACCAGCAGCCAAGAAGTCGGTACGATGAACACTGAAGCTTTCTTT.

The sample holds a few counts of this clone. CDR3: CASSPGQGVYGYTF. CDR3 nucleotides: TGTGCCAGCAGCCCCGGACAGGGTGTCTATGGCTACACCTTC. The V call is TRBV7-2, the J call TRBJ1-2, with TRBD1 identical over 8 bases. J lost 4 bases, V lost 5 bases, and 6 bases had no gene match. Germline V gene lookup returns CDR1 SGHTA and CDR2 FQGNSA. The CDR3 has 14 amino acids.

This chain links TRBV6-2 or TRBV6-3 with TRBJ2-7, with 10 bases that match TRBD2. V gave up 6 bases and J gave up 4 bases; unmatched junction bases: 6. CDR3 length equals 14 residues. Germline CDR1 is MNHEY and CDR2 is SVGEGT. The CDR3: CASSRSGGPYEQYF. DNA for the CDR3: TGTGCCAGCAGCCGTAGCGGGGGGCCATACGAGCAGTACTTC.